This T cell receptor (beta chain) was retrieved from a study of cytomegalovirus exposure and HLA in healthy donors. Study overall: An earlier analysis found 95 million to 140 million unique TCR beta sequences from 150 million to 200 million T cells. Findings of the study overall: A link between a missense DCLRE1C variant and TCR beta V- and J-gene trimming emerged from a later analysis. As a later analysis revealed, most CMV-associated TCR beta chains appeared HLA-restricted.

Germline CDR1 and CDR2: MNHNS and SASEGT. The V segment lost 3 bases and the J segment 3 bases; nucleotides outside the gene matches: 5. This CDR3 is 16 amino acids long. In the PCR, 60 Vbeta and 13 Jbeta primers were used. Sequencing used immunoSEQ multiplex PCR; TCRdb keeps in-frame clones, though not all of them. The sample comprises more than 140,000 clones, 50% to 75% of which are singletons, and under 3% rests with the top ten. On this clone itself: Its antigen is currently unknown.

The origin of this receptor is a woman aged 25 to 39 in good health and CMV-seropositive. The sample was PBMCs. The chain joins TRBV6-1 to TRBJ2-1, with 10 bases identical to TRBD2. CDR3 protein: CASSEWLAGDYNEQFF. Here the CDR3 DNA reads TGTGCCAGCAGTGAGTGGCTAGCGGGGGACTACAATGAGCAGTTCTTC.